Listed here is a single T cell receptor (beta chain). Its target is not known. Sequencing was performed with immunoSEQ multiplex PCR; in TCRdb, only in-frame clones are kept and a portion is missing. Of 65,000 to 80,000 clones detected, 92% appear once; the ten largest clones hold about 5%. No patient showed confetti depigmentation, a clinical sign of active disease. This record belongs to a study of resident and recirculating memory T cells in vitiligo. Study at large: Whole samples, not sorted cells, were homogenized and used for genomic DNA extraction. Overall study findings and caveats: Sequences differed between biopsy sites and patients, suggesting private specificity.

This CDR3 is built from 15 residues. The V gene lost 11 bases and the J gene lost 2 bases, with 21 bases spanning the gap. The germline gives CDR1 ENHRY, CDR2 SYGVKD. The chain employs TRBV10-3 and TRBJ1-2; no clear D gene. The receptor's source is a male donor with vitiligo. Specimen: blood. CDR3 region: CASLPAGTRNYGYTF. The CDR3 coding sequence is TGTGCCTCTCTACCCGCGGGCACGCGAAACTATGGCTACACCTTC.